Below, 29 T cell receptor beta chains from the same sample are listed, as sequenced in a study of naive and memory T cell subsets. Whole-study results and caveats: Naive repertoires, especially CD8, held a few larger clonotypes, possibly memory cells re-expressing CD45RA.

Their recognized antigens are unknown. The beta constant-region primer was an equimolar mix of two oligonucleotides covering TRBC1 and TRBC2. Four rounds of PCR amplified the ligated cDNA using nested alpha and beta constant-region primers plus SP2. TCRdb reprocessed the UMI-ligation and nested PCR reads via MiXCR and lists one record per CDR3 protein. The repertoire holds over 90,000 distinct CDR3 sequences, around 11% seen once, with around 0.13% in the top ten. Specimen: naive CD4+ T cells from blood. The receptors derive from a human donor in good health.

The chain employs TRBV18 and TRBJ1-1, with a tentative D call TRBD1 (5 bases). The V end was cut by 2 bases, the J end by 0 bases, with 10 bases between. The CDR3 totals 15 residues. Germline values: CDR1 KGHSH, CDR2 LQKENI. CDR3 coding DNA: TGTGCCAGCTCACCAAGGGAGGGGTTGAACACTGAAGCTTTCTTT. Its protein product is CASSPREGLNTEAFF.

The chain is built from TRBV18 and TRBJ1-1; 8 bases are shared with TRBD1. Germline trimming cut 1 base from V and 6 bases from J; bases unmatched to any gene: 13. Germline V CDR1 and CDR2: KGHSH, LQKENI. The CDR3 sequence is 17 residues long. CDR3 sequence: CASSPLDRGRGGAEAFF. CDR3 nucleotide sequence: TGTGCCAGCTCACCACTAGACAGGGGCCGAGGCGGGGCTGAAGCTTTCTTT.

This clonotype was seen a few times. The chain employs TRBV18 and TRBJ1-2; 7 bases align to TRBD1. J lost 4 bases, V lost 3 bases, and 5 bases had no gene match. This CDR3 contains 14 residues. CDR1 and CDR2 from the germline V gene are KGHSH and LQKENI. Written as DNA, the CDR3 is TGTGCCAGCTCACCTGTGACAGGGACCTATGGCTACACCTTC. Translated: CASSPVTGTYGYTF.

The sample holds a few counts of this clonotype. The chain joins TRBV20-1 to TRBJ2-3, with unresolved D. Per germline, CDR1 DFQATT and CDR2 SNEGSKA (reference sequence). This CDR3 contains 12 residues. The V end lost 1 base, the J end lost 6 bases, and 8 bases lay between the germline ends. CDR3 region: CSARALFDTQYF. The CDR3 nucleotides read TGCAGTGCTAGAGCTCTTTTTGATACGCAGTATTTT.

The table lists this clonotype with many counts. The chain joins TRBV7-3 to TRBJ2-1; D is ambiguous. The germline CDR1 and CDR2 sequences are SGHTA and FQGTGA. CDR3 size: 14 residues. V was trimmed by 4 bases and J by 7 bases, leaving 14 bases between them. The CDR3 coding sequence is TGTGCCAGCAGCTCCCCTCCGAGTTTTAATGAGCAGTTCTTC. Protein: CASSSPPSFNEQFF.

This clonotype was detected ten times or more. This chain uses TRBV5-1 with TRBJ2-1; the D is unclear. The germline V gene has CDR1 SGHRS and CDR2 YFSETQ. V was cut by 2 bases and J by 6 bases, with 12 bases left in between. There are 14 residues in the CDR3. CDR3: CASSLEWTGNEQFF. CDR3 DNA: TGCGCCAGCAGCTTAGAATGGACGGGCAATGAGCAGTTCTTC.

A few counts support this clonotype. The V and J genes are TRBV5-1 and TRBJ2-1; 7 nucleotides match TRBD1. Germline V lookup: CDR1 SGHRS, CDR2 YFSETQ. Trimming removed 4 bases from V and 3 bases from J; junction bases left unmatched: 7. The CDR3 extends over 15 amino acids. The CDR3 sequence is CASSIRDRDYNEQFF. CDR3 coding DNA: TGCGCCAGCAGCATCCGGGACAGAGACTACAATGAGCAGTTCTTC.

This chain links TRBV5-1 with TRBJ1-4, with TRBD1 matching over 8 bases. Germline V gene lookup returns CDR1 SGHRS and CDR2 YFSETQ. The CDR3 contains 16 residues. Trimming removed 1 base from V and 3 bases from J; junction bases left unmatched: 5. The CDR3 region has the DNA TGCGCCAGCAGCTTGAATGGACAGGGTTCTAATGAAAAACTGTTTTTT. This codes for CASSLNGQGSNEKLFF.

The chain combines TRBV7-2 with TRBJ1-5; weak D call: TRBD1 (5 bases). The V and J ends lost 2 bases and 6 bases respectively, with 14 bases between them. The CDR3 extends over 15 amino acids. In germline, CDR1 is SGHTA, CDR2 FQGNSA. CDR3 loop: CASSLRARVGQPQHF. The CDR3 nucleotides are TGTGCCAGCAGCTTAAGGGCCAGGGTTGGTCAGCCCCAGCATTTT.

The chain carries TRBV5-1 and TRBJ1-5; 8 bases are shared with TRBD1. This CDR3 spans 16 amino acids. V lost 4 bases and J lost 3; bases outside the gene matches: 9. Germline V gene data show CDR1 as SGHRS and CDR2 as YFSETQ. The CDR3 reads CASSTGTGGPNQPQHF. CDR3 coding DNA: TGCGCCAGCAGCACCGGGACAGGCGGACCCAATCAGCCCCAGCATTTT.

This clonotype was seen a few times. The V gene is TRBV25-1, the J gene TRBJ1-1, with TRBD1 matching over 7 bases. This CDR3 contains 14 residues. Germline V CDR1 and CDR2: MGHDK, SYGVNS. V was pared by 4 bases and J by 5 bases, with 7 bases of the junction left unmatched. CDR3 amino acids: CASSGAGGVTEAFF. CDR3 in DNA: TGTGCCAGCAGTGGGGCAGGGGGAGTAACTGAAGCTTTCTTT.

The V call is TRBV20-1, the J call TRBJ2-1; possibly TRBD2 for D (6 bases). Trimming cost V 4 bases and J 4 bases, with 17 bases left between them. The CDR3 sequence is 15 residues long. The germline CDR1 and CDR2 sequences are DFQATT and SNEGSKA (reference sequence). The CDR3 protein is CSATPTSGVYNEQFF. Here the CDR3 DNA reads TGCAGTGCTACCCCGACTAGTGGTGTTTACAATGAGCAGTTCTTC.

This clonotype has only a few counts. This chain connects TRBV20-1 to TRBJ2-1; D remains unclear. CDR3 length: 16 amino acids. Germline V CDR1 and CDR2: DFQATT, SNEGSKA (reference sequence). V was cut by 5 bases and J by 2 bases, with 19 bases left in between. CDR3 nucleotide sequence: TGCAGTGCTCACGTGGGTGGCGCTGGGGCCTACAATGAGCAGTTCTTC. It is translated as CSAHVGGAGAYNEQFF.

V is TRBV18 and J is TRBJ1-2, with D uncertain. The V end lost 0 bases, the J end lost 2 bases, and 10 bases lay between the germline ends. CDR1 KGHSH and CDR2 LQKENI come from the germline V gene. The CDR3 loop spans 15 amino acids. CDR3 in amino acids: CASSPPEERNYGYTF. The CDR3 DNA reads TGTGCCAGCTCACCACCAGAAGAAAGAAACTATGGCTACACCTTC.

This clonotype was detected many times. This rearrangement joins TRBV5-6 to TRBJ1-1; no clear D gene. Looked up from germline, CDR1 is SGHDT and CDR2 is YYEEEE. Trimming left V 1 base short and J 1 base short, with 5 bases between. The CDR3 consists of 13 residues. CDR3 residues: CASSLLKNTEAFF. In nucleotides, the CDR3 is TGTGCCAGCAGCTTGTTGAAGAACACTGAAGCTTTCTTT.

J is TRBJ1-2 and V is TRBV12-3 or TRBV12-4; a weak D match, TRBD1 (5 bases). Deletions cut 5 bases from V and 8 bases from J, with 9 bases between. The CDR3 covers 11 residues. For the CDR3, the DNA is TGTGCCAGCAGTGGGACGGGCGGCTACACCTTC. The encoded protein is CASSGTGGYTF.

This clonotype showed up many times. V usage is TRBV6-2 or TRBV6-3 and J usage is TRBJ2-3; 8 bases align to TRBD1. The V gene end was trimmed by 2 bases and the J gene end by 5 bases; junction bases not matched to a gene: 3. CDR1 and CDR2 from the germline V gene are MNHEY and SVGEGT. The CDR3 loop spans 14 amino acids. Written as DNA, the CDR3 is TGTGCCAGCAGTTACGACAGGGGAGAAGATACGCAGTATTTT. Translating it yields CASSYDRGEDTQYF.

This clonotype was recorded a few times. The chain uses TRBV27 and TRBJ2-7, with TRBD2 identical over 14 bases. CDR1 is MNHEY, CDR2 SMNVEV, per germline (reference sequence). V was clipped by 5 bases and J by 6 bases; unmatched bases: 15. CDR3 length equals 18 residues. CDR3 DNA: TGTGCCAGCAGTAAAGGACTAGCGGGAGGACGAAAATTTTTCGAGCAGTACTTC. Translated: CASSKGLAGGRKFFEQYF.

This chain connects TRBV7-9 to TRBJ2-1; D not resolved. This CDR3 spans 15 amino acids. Trimming stripped 1 base from V and 5 bases from J, with 12 bases between. From germline, CDR1 is SEHNR and CDR2 FQNEAQ (reference sequence). The CDR3, as DNA: TGTGCCAGCAGCTTAGGACTTAGTGCCAACAATGAGCAGTTCTTC. Amino acids: CASSLGLSANNEQFF.

This clonotype showed up many times. This rearrangement joins TRBV19 to TRBJ2-1; 10 nucleotides align to TRBD2. The germline V gene encodes CDR1 LNHDA and CDR2 SQIVND (reference sequence). V gave up 9 bases and J gave up 2 bases; unmatched junction bases: 7. This CDR3 comprises 15 residues. The CDR3 sequence is CASRRTSGTYNEQFF. The CDR3, as DNA: TGTGCCAGCAGAAGGACTAGCGGTACCTACAATGAGCAGTTCTTC.

This chain connects TRBV27 to TRBJ2-7; 10 bases fit TRBD1. The CDR3 covers 17 residues. The junction had 13 bases not matched to a gene; V was cut back by 5 bases and J by 3 bases. The germline CDR1 and CDR2 sequences are MNHEY and SMNVEV (reference sequence). The CDR3 loop reads CASSLRYGTGALYEQYF. The CDR3 bases are TGTGCCAGCAGTCTAAGATATGGGACAGGGGCCCTCTACGAGCAGTACTTC.

V is TRBV6-6 and J is TRBJ2-7; D uncertain. Germline loops: CDR1 MNHNY, CDR2 SVGAGI (reference sequence). The CDR3 extends over 13 amino acids. V lost 6 bases, J lost 9 bases, and 18 bases lay in between. DNA for the CDR3: TGTGCCAGCAGCCTCAGGTACGAGTTGGGGCAGTACTTC. Translated, it gives CASSLRYELGQYF.

A single count supports this clonotype. The V gene is TRBV14, the J gene TRBJ1-6; weak D call: TRBD1 (5 bases). This CDR3 has 13 amino acids. Germline lookup yields CDR1 SGHDN and CDR2 FVKESK. Trimming removed 4 bases at V and 7 bases at J, with 8 bases between. The CDR3 sequence is CASSRGGNSPLHF. CDR3 DNA sequence: TGTGCCAGCAGCCGGGGGGGAAATTCACCCCTCCACTTT.

This clonotype was observed many times. This chain links TRBV7-9 with TRBJ1-2, with D perhaps TRBD1 (5 bases). CDR3 size: 15 residues. V was cut by 4 bases and J by 3 bases, with 15 bases left in between. Germline CDR1 is SEHNR and CDR2 is FQNEAQ (reference sequence). The CDR3 sequence is CASSSPGKDYYGYTF. CDR3 in DNA: TGTGCCAGCAGCTCCCCAGGGAAGGATTACTATGGCTACACCTTC.

This clonotype appeared many times. This chain uses TRBV29-1 with TRBJ2-7, with D hard to call. The CDR3 totals 11 residues. Looked up from germline, CDR1 is SQVTM and CDR2 is ANQGSEA. Trimming stripped 2 bases from V and 4 bases from J, with 6 bases between. In DNA, the CDR3 is TGCAGCGTTGAAATTCGATACGAGCAGTACTTC. Translated, it gives CSVEIRYEQYF.

This clonotype appeared a few times. V gene TRBV29-1 combines with J gene TRBJ2-7; the match to TRBD1 covers 12 bases. Germline CDR1 and CDR2: SQVTM and ANQGSEA. With V trimmed by 6 bases and J by 4 bases, 1 base remained unmatched. The CDR3 runs to 12 residues. This CDR3 is CSVGQGAYEQYF. CDR3 coding DNA: TGCAGCGTGGGACAGGGGGCGTACGAGCAGTACTTC.

V gene TRBV6-5 combines with J gene TRBJ1-1; 11 nucleotides align to TRBD1. Trimming took 6 bases from V and 7 from J; bases not matched to a gene: 10. Germline CDR1 is MNHEY and CDR2 is SVGAGI. The CDR3 loop spans 15 amino acids. CDR3 amino acids: CASREDRGRVNEAFF. The CDR3 DNA reads TGTGCCAGCAGAGAGGACAGGGGGCGAGTGAATGAAGCTTTCTTT.

The V gene is TRBV9, the J gene TRBJ2-7, with D perhaps matching TRBD2 (5 bases). The germline CDR1 and CDR2 sequences are SGDLS and YYNGEE. Trimming cost V 4 bases and J 5 bases, with 13 bases left between them. The CDR3 covers 13 residues. The CDR3 DNA is TGTGCCAGCAGCCCGGGAAAGGCCCACGAGCAGTACTTC. Translation gives CASSPGKAHEQYF.

This clonotype has only a few counts. The V gene is TRBV20-1, the J gene TRBJ2-6; the D gene could be TRBD1 or TRBD2 (7 bases each). Trimming cost V 3 bases and J 9 bases, with 15 bases left between them. The CDR3 covers 14 residues. Germline V gene data show CDR1 as DFQATT and CDR2 as SNEGSKA (reference sequence). CDR3: CSARVDREGNVLTF. CDR3 nucleotides: TGCAGTGCTAGGGTAGACAGGGAGGGCAACGTCCTGACTTTC.